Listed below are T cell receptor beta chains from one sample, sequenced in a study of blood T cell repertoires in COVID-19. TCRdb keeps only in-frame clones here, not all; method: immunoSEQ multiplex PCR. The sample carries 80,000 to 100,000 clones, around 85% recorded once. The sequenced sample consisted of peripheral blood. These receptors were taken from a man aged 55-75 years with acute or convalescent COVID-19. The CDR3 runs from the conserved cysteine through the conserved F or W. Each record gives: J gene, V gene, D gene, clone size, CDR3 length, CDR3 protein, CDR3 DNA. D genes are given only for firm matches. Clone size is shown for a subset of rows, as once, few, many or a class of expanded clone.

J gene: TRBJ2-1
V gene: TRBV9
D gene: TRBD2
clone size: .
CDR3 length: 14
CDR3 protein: CASSDRLADNEQFF
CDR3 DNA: TGTGCCAGCAGCGACAGACTAGCGGACAATGAGCAGTTCTTC

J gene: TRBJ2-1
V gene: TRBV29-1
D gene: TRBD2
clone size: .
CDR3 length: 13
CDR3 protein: CSVTSGGYNEQFF
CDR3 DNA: TGCAGCGTGACTAGCGGGGGTTACAATGAGCAGTTCTTC

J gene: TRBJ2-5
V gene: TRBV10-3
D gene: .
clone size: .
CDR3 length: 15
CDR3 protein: CAISESGRIQETQYF
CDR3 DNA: TGTGCCATCAGTGAGTCCGGGAGAATCCAAGAGACCCAGTACTTC

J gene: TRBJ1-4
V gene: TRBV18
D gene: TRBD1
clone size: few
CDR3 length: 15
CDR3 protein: CASSPYQGADEKLFF
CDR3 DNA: TGTGCCAGCTCACCATATCAGGGGGCGGATGAAAAACTGTTTTTT

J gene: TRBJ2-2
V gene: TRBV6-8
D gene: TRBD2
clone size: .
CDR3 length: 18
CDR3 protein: CASSYPGPRGSNTGELFF
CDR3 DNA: TGTGCCAGCAGTTACCCGGGGCCGCGGGGGAGTAACACCGGGGAGCTGTTTTTT

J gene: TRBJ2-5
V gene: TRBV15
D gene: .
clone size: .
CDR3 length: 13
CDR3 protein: CATSVGGWETQYF
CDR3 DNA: TGTGCCACCAGCGTGGGGGGTTGGGAGACCCAGTACTTC

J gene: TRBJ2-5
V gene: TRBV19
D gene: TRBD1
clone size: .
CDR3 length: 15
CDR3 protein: CASSIGGTGEETQYF
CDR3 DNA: TGTGCCAGTAGTATAGGAGGGACAGGGGAAGAGACCCAGTACTTC

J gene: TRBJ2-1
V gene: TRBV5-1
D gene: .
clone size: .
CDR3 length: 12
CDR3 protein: CASSSQGPEQFF
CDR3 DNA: TGCGCCAGCAGCAGCCAGGGTCCTGAGCAGTTCTTC

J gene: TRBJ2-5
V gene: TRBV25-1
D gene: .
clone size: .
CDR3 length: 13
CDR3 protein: CASSDSGFETQYF
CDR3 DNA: TGTGCCAGCAGTGATTCAGGGTTCGAGACCCAGTACTTC

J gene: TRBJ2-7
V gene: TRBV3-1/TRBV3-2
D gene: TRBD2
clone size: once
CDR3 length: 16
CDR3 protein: CASSPYRTSGGYEQYF
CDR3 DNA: TGTGCCAGCAGCCCATACCGGACTAGCGGGGGTTACGAGCAGTACTTC

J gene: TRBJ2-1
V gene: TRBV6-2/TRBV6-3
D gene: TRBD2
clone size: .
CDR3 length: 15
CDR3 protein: CASSWLAGGSDEQFF
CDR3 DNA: TGTGCCAGCAGTTGGCTAGCGGGAGGATCAGATGAGCAGTTCTTC

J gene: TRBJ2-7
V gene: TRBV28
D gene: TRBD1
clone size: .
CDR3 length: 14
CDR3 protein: CASSSTGSSYEQYF
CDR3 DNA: TGTGCCAGCAGTTCGACAGGGAGCTCCTACGAGCAGTACTTC

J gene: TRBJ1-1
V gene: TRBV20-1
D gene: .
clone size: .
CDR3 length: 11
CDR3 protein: CSARDRSEAFF
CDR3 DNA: TGCAGTGCTAGAGATCGGTCTGAAGCTTTCTTT

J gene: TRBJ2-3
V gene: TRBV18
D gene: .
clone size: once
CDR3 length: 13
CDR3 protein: CASSPLGRDTQYF
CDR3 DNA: TGTGCCAGCTCACCACTGGGGAGAGATACGCAGTATTTT

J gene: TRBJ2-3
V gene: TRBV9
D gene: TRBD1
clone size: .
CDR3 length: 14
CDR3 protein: CASSVNRGLDTQYF
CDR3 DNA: TGTGCCAGCAGCGTAAACAGGGGGCTTGATACGCAGTATTTT

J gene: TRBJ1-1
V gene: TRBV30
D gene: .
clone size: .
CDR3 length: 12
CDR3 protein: CAWSRQGTEAFF
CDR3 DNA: TGTGCCTGGAGCAGGCAGGGCACTGAAGCTTTCTTT

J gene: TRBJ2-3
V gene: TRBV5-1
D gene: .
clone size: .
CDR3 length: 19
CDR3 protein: CASSFAIGRGHLPTDTQYF
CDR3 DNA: TGCGCCAGCAGCTTCGCCATCGGGAGGGGGCACCTTCCCACAGATACGCAGTATTTT

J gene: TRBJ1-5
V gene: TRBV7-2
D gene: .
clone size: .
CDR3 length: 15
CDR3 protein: CASSLRQASNQPQHF
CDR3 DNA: TGTGCCAGCAGCTTAAGGCAGGCTAGCAATCAGCCCCAGCATTTT

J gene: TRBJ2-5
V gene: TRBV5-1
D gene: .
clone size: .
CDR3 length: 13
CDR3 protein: CASSLALEETQYF
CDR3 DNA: TGCGCCAGCAGCTTGGCACTAGAAGAGACCCAGTACTTC

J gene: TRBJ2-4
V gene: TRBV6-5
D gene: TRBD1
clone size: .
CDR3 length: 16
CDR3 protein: CASSYSGGTGSATQYF
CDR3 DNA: TGTGCCAGCAGTTACTCGGGGGGGACAGGGAGCGCAACTCAGTACTTC

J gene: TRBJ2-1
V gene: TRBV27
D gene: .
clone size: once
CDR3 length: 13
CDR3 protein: CASSLSRGEGQFF
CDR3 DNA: TGTGCCAGCAGTTTATCGAGGGGGGAGGGGCAGTTCTTC

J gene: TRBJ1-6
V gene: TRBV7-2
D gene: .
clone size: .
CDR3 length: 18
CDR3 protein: CASSLWSTGSSYNSPLHF
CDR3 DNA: TGTGCCAGCAGCTTATGGTCTACAGGGAGCTCCTATAATTCACCCCTCCACTTT

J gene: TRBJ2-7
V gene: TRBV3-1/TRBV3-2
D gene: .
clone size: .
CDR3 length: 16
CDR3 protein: CASSHALRGFSYEQYF
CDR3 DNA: TGTGCCAGCAGCCATGCTTTAAGGGGTTTCTCCTACGAGCAGTACTTC

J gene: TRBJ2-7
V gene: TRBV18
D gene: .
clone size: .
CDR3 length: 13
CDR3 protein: CASSPSESNEQYF
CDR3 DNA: TGTGCCAGCTCACCCTCGGAGTCCAACGAGCAGTACTTC

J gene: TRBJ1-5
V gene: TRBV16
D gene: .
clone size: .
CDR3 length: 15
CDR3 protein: CASSNEGGGNQPQHF
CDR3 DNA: TGTGCCAGCAGCAACGAAGGGGGGGGCAATCAGCCCCAGCATTTT

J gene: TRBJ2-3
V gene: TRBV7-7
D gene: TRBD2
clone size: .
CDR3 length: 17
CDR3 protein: CASSSGLAGGSTDTQYF
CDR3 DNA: TGTGCTAGCAGCTCAGGACTAGCGGGGGGTAGCACAGATACGCAGTATTTT

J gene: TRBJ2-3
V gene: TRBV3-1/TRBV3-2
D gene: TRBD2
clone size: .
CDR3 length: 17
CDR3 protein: CASSQGTSLKGTDTQYF
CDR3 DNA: TGTGCCAGCAGCCAAGGGACTAGCTTGAAAGGCACAGATACGCAGTATTTT

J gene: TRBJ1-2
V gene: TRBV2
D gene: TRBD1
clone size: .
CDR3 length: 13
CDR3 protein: CATLEDRVYGYTF
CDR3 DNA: TGTGCCACGCTCGAGGACAGGGTGTATGGCTACACCTTC

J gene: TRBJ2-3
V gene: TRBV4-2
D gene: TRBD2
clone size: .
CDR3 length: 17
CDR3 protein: CASSRSIQLAGVNTQYF
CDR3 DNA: TGTGCCAGCAGCCGCTCGATCCAGCTAGCGGGAGTTAATACGCAGTATTTT

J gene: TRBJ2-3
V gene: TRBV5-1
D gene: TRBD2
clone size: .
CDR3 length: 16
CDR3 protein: CASSEGLAGATDTQYF
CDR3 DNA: TGCGCCAGCAGCGAGGGACTAGCGGGAGCGACAGATACGCAGTATTTT

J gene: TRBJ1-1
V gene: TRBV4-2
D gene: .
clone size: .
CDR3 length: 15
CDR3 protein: CASSFSGWKNTEAFF
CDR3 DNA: TGTGCCAGCAGCTTCTCAGGGTGGAAGAACACTGAAGCTTTCTTT

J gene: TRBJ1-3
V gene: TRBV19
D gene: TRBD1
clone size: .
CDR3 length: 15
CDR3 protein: CASSGQGLSGDTIYF
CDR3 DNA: TGTGCCAGTAGCGGACAGGGCCTTTCAGGGGACACCATATATTTT

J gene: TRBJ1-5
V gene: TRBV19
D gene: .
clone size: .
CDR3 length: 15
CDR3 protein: CASSIYGTSNQPQHF
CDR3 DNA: TGTGCCAGTAGTATATACGGTACGAGCAATCAGCCCCAGCATTTT

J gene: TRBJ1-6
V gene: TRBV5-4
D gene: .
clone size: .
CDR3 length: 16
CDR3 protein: CASSLGGQGNYSPLHF
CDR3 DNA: TGTGCCAGCAGCTTAGGTGGGCAGGGGAATTACTCACCCCTCCACTTT

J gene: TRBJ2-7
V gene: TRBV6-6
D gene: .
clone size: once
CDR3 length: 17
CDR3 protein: CASSHHRDTRDSYEQYF
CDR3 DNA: TGTGCCAGCAGTCACCACCGGGACACGCGAGACTCCTACGAGCAGTACTTC

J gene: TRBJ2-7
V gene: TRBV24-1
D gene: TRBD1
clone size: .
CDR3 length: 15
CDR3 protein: CATSDSGTGFNEQYF
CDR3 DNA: TGTGCCACCAGTGATTCCGGGACAGGGTTCAACGAGCAGTACTTC

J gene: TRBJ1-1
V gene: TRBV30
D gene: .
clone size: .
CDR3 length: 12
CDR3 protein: CAWRQGDTEAFF
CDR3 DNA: TGTGCCTGGAGGCAGGGTGACACTGAAGCTTTCTTT

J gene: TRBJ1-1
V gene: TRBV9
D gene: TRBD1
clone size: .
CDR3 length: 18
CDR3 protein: CASSLEVTGSGRDTEAFF
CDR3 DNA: TGTGCCAGCAGCTTAGAGGTGACAGGGAGTGGGCGGGACACTGAAGCTTTCTTT

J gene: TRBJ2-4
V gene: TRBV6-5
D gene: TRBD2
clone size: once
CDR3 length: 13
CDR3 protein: CASIHPGTSVQYF
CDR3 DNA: TGTGCCAGCATTCATCCCGGGACTAGCGTTCAGTACTTC

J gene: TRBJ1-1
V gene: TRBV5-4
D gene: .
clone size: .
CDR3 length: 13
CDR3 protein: CASSRTVNTEAFF
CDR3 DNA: TGTGCCAGCAGCAGGACAGTGAACACTGAAGCTTTCTTT

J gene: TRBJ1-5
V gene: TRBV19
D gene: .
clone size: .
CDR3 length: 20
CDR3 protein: CASSHRIRDTLARGNQPQHF
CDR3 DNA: TGTGCCAGTAGTCATAGAATCCGGGACACTCTCGCCCGGGGCAATCAGCCCCAGCATTTT

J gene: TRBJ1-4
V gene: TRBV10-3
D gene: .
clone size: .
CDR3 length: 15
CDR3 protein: CAISDLGGRNEKLFF
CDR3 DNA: TGTGCCATCAGTGACCTTGGGGGCCGGAATGAAAAACTGTTTTTT